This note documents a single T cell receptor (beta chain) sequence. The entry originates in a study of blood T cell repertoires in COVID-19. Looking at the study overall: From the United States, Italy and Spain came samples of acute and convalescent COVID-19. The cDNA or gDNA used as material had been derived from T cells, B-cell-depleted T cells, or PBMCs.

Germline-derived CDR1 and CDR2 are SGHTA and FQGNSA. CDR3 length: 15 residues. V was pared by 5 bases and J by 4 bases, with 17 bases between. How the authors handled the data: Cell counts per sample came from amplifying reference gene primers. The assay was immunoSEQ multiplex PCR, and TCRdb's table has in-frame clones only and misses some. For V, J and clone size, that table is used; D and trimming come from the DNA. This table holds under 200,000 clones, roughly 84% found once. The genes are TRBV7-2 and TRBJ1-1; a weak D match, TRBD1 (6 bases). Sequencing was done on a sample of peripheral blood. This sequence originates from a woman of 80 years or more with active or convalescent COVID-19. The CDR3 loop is CASSPGQIVGTEAFF. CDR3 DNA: TGTGCCAGCAGCCCTGGACAGATTGTAGGCACTGAAGCTTTCTTT.